The next 15 T cell receptor beta chains were all read from a single sample in a study of T cell responses to AZD1222 COVID-19 vaccine. Generated by immunoSEQ multiplex PCR, the TCRdb table keeps only in-frame clones and is missing some. The top ten clones hold 3.9% of a sample with roughly 50,000 clones, about 85% of them seen once. The sequenced sample was peripheral blood, obtained on day 0 of AZD1222 vaccination. Every receptor here comes from an adult in good health.

The chain couples TRBV7-6 to TRBJ2-7; D uncertain. Germline V lookup: CDR1 SGHVS, CDR2 FNYEAQ. This CDR3 is 14 amino acids long. V shed 3 bases and J shed 2 bases, with 11 bases lying between them. The CDR3 DNA sequence: TGTGCCAGCAGCTTCGCCCCCGACGCCTACGAGCAGTACTTC. The encoded protein is CASSFAPDAYEQYF.

This rearrangement joins TRBV7-6 to TRBJ1-1; D may be TRBD1 (5 bases). V dropped 3 bases and J dropped 4 bases, with 15 bases sitting between them. The CDR3 consists of 15 residues. Germline V gene data show CDR1 as SGHVS and CDR2 as FNYEAQ. CDR3 sequence reads: CASSFRAGESTEAFF. The CDR3 nucleotides read TGTGCCAGCAGCTTCAGGGCGGGGGAGAGCACTGAAGCTTTCTTT. Supplemented by reference TRBV7-6 and TRBJ1-1, the full variable domain reads GAGVSQSPRYKVTKRGQDVALRCDPISGHVSLYWYRQALGQGPEFLTYFNYEAQQDKSGLPNDRFSAERPEGSISTLTIQRTEQRDSAMYRCASSFRAGESTEAFFGQGTRLTVV.

The genes are TRBV4-1 and TRBJ1-1; D gene uncertain. V was pared by 1 base and J by 7 bases, with 16 bases between. The germline V gene has CDR1 MGHRA and CDR2 YSYEKL. The CDR3 consists of 15 residues. This chain's CDR3 is CASSQVADGSYEAFF. Here the CDR3 DNA reads TGCGCCAGCAGCCAAGTGGCCGACGGCAGTTATGAAGCTTTCTTT.

This sequence joins TRBV5-4 and TRBJ2-1, with D tentatively TRBD1 (6 bases). Trimming pared 3 bases from V and 7 bases from J, leaving 14 bases between. The CDR3 is 14 residues long. Germline V CDR1 and CDR2: SGHNT, YYREEE (reference sequence). CDR3 loop: CASSSPGRGNEQFF. As DNA, the CDR3 is TGTGCCAGCAGCTCCCCGGGAAGGGGGAATGAGCAGTTCTTC. Based on the CDR3 plus reference TRBV5-4 and TRBJ2-1, the full variable domain is ETGVTQSPTHLIKTRGQQVTLRCSSQSGHNTVSWYQQALGQGPQFIFQYYREEENGRGNFPPRFSGLQFPNYSSELNVNALELDDSALYLCASSSPGRGNEQFFGPGTRLTVL.

This clone is termed medium-sized. The J gene is TRBJ1-2, the V gene TRBV2, with D unresolved. The CDR3 has 15 residues. Looked up from germline, CDR1 is SNHLY and CDR2 is FYNNEI. V was shortened by 3 bases and J by 8 bases, with 19 bases between the two germline ends. For the CDR3, the DNA is TGTGCCAGCAGTGACTGGGGAGTTTTGTCGGAGGGCTACACCTTC. Amino acids: CASSDWGVLSEGYTF.

The chain combines TRBV30 with TRBJ1-2; 8 bases align to TRBD1. The V gene's germline CDR1 is GTSNPN and CDR2 SVGIG (reference sequence). This CDR3 has 14 residues. The V gene end was trimmed by 2 bases and the J gene end by 4 bases; junction bases not matched to a gene: 6. The CDR3, as DNA: TGTGCCTGGAGTACACCGGGACAGGTCTATGGCTACACCTTC. It is translated as CAWSTPGQVYGYTF.

This chain uses TRBV7-8 with TRBJ1-2, with D perhaps TRBD1 (5 bases). V was pared by 5 bases and J by 7 bases, with 23 bases between. Germline V gene lookup returns CDR1 SGHVS and CDR2 FQNEAQ. This CDR3 has 16 amino acids. In nucleotides, the CDR3 is TGTGCCAGCAGCCCAAACAAGGGGTCGTACTCCGGTGGCTACACCTTC. The encoded protein is CASSPNKGSYSGGYTF.

This clone came up once. The rearrangement uses TRBV7-9 and TRBJ2-7; D may correspond to TRBD1 or TRBD2 (5 bases each). The V gene's germline CDR1 is SEHNR and CDR2 FQNEAQ (reference sequence). There are 14 residues in the CDR3. Trimming cost V 1 base and J 2 bases, with 9 bases left between them. The CDR3 DNA reads as TGTGCCAGCAGCTTAGTACCGGGACCCTACGAGCAGTACTTC. It specifies CASSLVPGPYEQYF. Combining the CDR3 with reference TRBV7-9 and TRBJ2-7 gives the whole variable domain DTGVSQNPRHKITKRGQNVTFRCDPISEHNRLYWYRQTLGQGPEFLTYFQNEAQLEKSRLLSDRFSAERPKGSFSTLEIQRTEQGDSAMYLCASSLVPGPYEQYFGPGTRLTVT.

The chain is built from TRBV3-1 (or the pseudogene TRBV3-2) and TRBJ2-3, with D possibly matching TRBD2 (7 bases). V was clipped by 5 bases and J by 0 bases, with 9 bases between them. The germline CDR1 and CDR2 sequences are LGHDT and YNNKEL (reference sequence). This CDR3 is built from 14 residues. The CDR3 DNA is TGTGCCAGCAGCAGGGGGGGGAGCACAGATACGCAGTATTTT. It encodes CASSRGGSTDTQYF.

The rearrangement joins TRBV7-9 to TRBJ1-5; D is unresolved. Trimming pared 0 bases from V and 6 bases from J, leaving 21 bases between. The germline CDR1 and CDR2 sequences are SEHNR and FQNEAQ (reference sequence). The CDR3 sequence is 18 residues long. CDR3 loop: CASSLASVLGTGGQPQHF. The CDR3, as DNA: TGTGCCAGCAGCTTAGCGTCCGTTTTGGGCACTGGAGGTCAGCCCCAGCATTTT.

V and J are TRBV18 and TRBJ1-2; 9 bases match TRBD1. Germline trimming cut 6 bases from V and 8 bases from J; bases unmatched to any gene: 4. The CDR3 spans 12 residues. In germline, CDR1 is KGHSH, CDR2 LQKENI. The chain's CDR3 is CASSRQGEGYTF. The CDR3 nucleotides are TGTGCCAGCTCGCGACAGGGGGAGGGCTACACCTTC.

The rearrangement links TRBV28 to TRBJ1-2; 10 bases align to TRBD1. Germline V lookup: CDR1 MDHEN, CDR2 SYDVKM. There are 14 residues in the CDR3. With 5 bases clipped from V and 8 bases from J, the junction kept 8 bases outside the gene matches. This CDR3 reads CASSADRGTRGYTF. The CDR3 region has the DNA TGTGCCAGCAGTGCGGACAGGGGGACAAGGGGCTACACCTTC.

The chain carries TRBV6-5 and TRBJ1-3; 9 bases agree with TRBD1. Trimming removed 6 bases from V and 4 bases from J; junction bases left unmatched: 4. This CDR3 spans 14 amino acids. Germline assignment: CDR1 MNHEY and CDR2 SVGAGI. The CDR3 region has the DNA TGTGCCAGCAGAAACAGGGGGCGCGGAAACACCATATATTTT. It translates to CASRNRGRGNTIYF.

The chain combines TRBV6-6 with TRBJ1-2, with unresolved D. Germline CDR1 MNHNY, CDR2 SVGAGI (reference sequence). The V gene lost 2 bases and the J gene lost 6 bases, with 4 bases spanning the gap. The CDR3 sequence is 11 residues long. The CDR3 bases are TGTGCCAGCAGTTACATCCATGGCTACACCTTC. This sequence encodes CASSYIHGYTF.

This chain links TRBV4-3 with TRBJ2-1; 11 positions agree with TRBD1. This CDR3 comprises 15 residues. The germline V gene encodes CDR1 LGHNA and CDR2 YSLEER. The V gene end was trimmed by 4 bases and the J gene end by 8 bases; junction bases not matched to a gene: 7. This CDR3 is CASSPVGQGAHEQFF. CDR3 coding DNA: TGCGCCAGCAGCCCGGTAGGACAGGGGGCCCATGAGCAGTTCTTC.